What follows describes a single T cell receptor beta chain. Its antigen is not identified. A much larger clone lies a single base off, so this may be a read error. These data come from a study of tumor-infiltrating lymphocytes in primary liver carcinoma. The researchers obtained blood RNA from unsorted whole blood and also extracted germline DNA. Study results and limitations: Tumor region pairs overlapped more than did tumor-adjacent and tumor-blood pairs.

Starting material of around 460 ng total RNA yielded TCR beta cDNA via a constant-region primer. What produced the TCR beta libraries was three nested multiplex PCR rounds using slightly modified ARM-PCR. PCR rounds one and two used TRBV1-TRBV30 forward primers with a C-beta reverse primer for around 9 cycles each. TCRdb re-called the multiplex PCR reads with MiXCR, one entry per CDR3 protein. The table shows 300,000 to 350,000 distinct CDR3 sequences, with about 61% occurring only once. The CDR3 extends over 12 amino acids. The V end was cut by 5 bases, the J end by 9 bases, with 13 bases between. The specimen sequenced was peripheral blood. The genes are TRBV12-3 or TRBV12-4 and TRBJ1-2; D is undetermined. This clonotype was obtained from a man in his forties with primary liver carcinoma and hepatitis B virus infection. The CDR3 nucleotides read TGTGCCAGCAGTCCAGGCCTGGGTAGCTACACCTTC. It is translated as CASSPGLGSYTF.